The T cell receptor (beta chain) under discussion was sequenced for a study of T cells after yellow fever vaccination. Trimming stripped 2 bases from V and 10 bases from J, with 11 bases between. The CDR3 contains 12 residues. This clonotype showed up many times. Its antigen is currently unknown. Notes on the study in general: Contaminating bulk clonotypes could be abundant in FACS-sorted repertoires. Just a small share of clonotypes turned up in the CD4 compartment as well as the CD8 compartment.

Universal primer sites and UMIs were introduced during 5'RACE template-switching synthesis of TCR cDNA. TCRdb redid the calling of the 5' RACE reads with MiXCR, one entry per CDR3 protein. The sample includes 250,000 to 400,000 distinct CDR3 sequences, approximately 4.3% of them seen just once. The TCR was taken from a man in his late teens or twenties who received the YFV17D yellow fever vaccine. Sample: PBMCs, taken 15 days after the yellow fever booster vaccination. The rearrangement joins TRBV12-3 or TRBV12-4 to TRBJ1-2; unclear D gene. CDR3: CASSLLGGNYTF. The CDR3 DNA is TGTGCCAGCAGTTTATTGGGAGGGAACTACACCTTC.